The 4 T cell receptor beta chains below all came from one sample that was sequenced in a study of human T cells and chemical hapten exposure. The time point here: patch test 1, 2 weeks after DPC sensitization. This sample's treatment: therapeutic diphenylcyclopropenone sensitization with weekly scalp DPC. MiXCR, applied by TCRdb to the RACE reads, yields one record per CDR3 protein. The sample contains fewer than 100,000 distinct CDR3 sequences, over 9.5% of which appear only once. This material consisted of whole blood, taken in connection with sensitization to the hapten diphenylcyclopropenone (DPC). The receptors come from a woman in her sixties or seventies with alopecia areata. Some clones in this sample may be carry-over from other donors' samples.

At least ten counts were recorded for this clonotype. V is TRBV3-1 and J is TRBJ1-2; D perhaps matches TRBD1 (6 bases). Germline CDR1 reads LGHDT; CDR2 reads YNNKEL (reference sequence). The ends were cut back, 0 bases at V and 2 bases at J, with 13 bases in the middle. The CDR3 has 16 amino acids. The CDR3 spells CASSQEQGKMNYGYTF. Here the CDR3 DNA reads TGTGCCAGCAGCCAAGAACAGGGAAAGATGAACTATGGCTACACCTTC.

J is TRBJ1-4 and V is TRBV3-1, with D maybe TRBD1 (5 bases). Per the germline V gene, CDR1 is LGHDT and CDR2 is YNNKEL (reference sequence). V lost 0 bases and J lost 10, with 12 bases in between. This CDR3 contains 14 residues. As DNA, the CDR3 is TGTGCCAGCAGCCAAGATTCCGCCGGGGGAAAACTGTTTTTT. This translates into CASSQDSAGGKLFF.

This clonotype appeared many times. The chain is built from TRBV12-3 or TRBV12-4 and TRBJ1-3; D ambiguous. Between the trimmed V and J ends, which lost 6 bases and 0 bases, there was a span of 12 bases. This CDR3 is 15 amino acids long. The CDR3 DNA follows: TGTGCCAGCAGCCCCATCGGACCCTCTGGAAACACCATATATTTT. Amino acid sequence: CASSPIGPSGNTIYF.

V is TRBV20-1 and J is TRBJ1-2; possibly TRBD1 for D (5 bases). The CDR3 has 16 residues. Deletions cut 4 bases from V and 1 base from J, with 19 bases between. Germline assignment: CDR1 DFQATT and CDR2 SNEGSKA (reference sequence). In DNA form, the CDR3 reads TGCAGTGCTATACTGATACGCGCAGGGAGTAACTATGGCTACACCTTC. Protein sequence: CSAILIRAGSNYGYTF.